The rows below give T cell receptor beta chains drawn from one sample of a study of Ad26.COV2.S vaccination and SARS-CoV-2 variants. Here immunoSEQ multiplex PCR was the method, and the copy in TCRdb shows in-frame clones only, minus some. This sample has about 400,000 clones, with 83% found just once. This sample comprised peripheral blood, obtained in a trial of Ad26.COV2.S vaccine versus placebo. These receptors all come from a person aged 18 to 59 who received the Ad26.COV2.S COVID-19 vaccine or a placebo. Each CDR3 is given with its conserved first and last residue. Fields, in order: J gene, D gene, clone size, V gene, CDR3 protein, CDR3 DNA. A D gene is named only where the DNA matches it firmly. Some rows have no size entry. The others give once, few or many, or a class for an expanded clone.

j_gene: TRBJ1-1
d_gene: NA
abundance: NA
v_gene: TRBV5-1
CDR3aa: CASSLAGMNTEAFF
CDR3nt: TGCGCCAGCAGCTTGGCGGGAATGAACACTGAAGCTTTCTTT

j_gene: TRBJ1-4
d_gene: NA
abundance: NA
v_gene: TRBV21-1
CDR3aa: CARKEMKTGKLFF
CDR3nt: TGTGCCAGGAAGGAGATGAAGACCGGAAAACTGTTTTTT

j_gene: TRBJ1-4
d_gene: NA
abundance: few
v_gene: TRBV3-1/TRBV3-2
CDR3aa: CASSQWPEREKLFF
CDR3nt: TGTGCCAGCAGCCAGTGGCCCGAACGGGAAAAACTGTTTTTT

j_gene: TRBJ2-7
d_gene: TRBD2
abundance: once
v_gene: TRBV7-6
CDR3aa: CASSSLADEQYF
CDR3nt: TGTGCCAGCAGCTCTCTAGCGGACGAGCAGTACTTC

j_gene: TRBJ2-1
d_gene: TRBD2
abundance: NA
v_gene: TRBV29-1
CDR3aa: CSVAGTSGRLYNEQFF
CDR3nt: TGCAGCGTCGCCGGGACTAGCGGGCGCCTTTACAATGAGCAGTTCTTC

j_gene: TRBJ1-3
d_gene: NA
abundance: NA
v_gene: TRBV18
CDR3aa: CASSPPGAGNTIYF
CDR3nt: TGTGCCAGCTCACCACCTGGGGCTGGAAACACCATATATTTT

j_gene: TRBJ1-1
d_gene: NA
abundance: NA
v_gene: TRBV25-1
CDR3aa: CASSEHQGLTEAFF
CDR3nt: TGTGCCAGCAGTGAACATCAGGGGCTCACTGAAGCTTTCTTT

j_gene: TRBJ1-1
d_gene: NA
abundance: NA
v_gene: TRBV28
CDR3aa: CASSFPPGAVNTEAFF
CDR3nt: TGTGCCAGCAGTTTCCCGCCAGGGGCGGTGAACACTGAAGCTTTCTTT

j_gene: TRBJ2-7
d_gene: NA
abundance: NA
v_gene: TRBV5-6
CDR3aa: CASSSASYEQYF
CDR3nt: TGTGCCAGCAGCTCGGCTTCCTACGAGCAGTACTTC

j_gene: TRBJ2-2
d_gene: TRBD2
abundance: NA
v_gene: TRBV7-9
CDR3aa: CALNPLAGTGELFF
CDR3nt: TGTGCCCTTAATCCCCTAGCGGGGACCGGGGAGCTGTTTTTT

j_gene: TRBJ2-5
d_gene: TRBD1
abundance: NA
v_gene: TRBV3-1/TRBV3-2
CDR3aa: CASSRGQTETQYF
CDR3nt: TGTGCCAGCAGCCGGGGACAGACAGAGACCCAGTACTTC

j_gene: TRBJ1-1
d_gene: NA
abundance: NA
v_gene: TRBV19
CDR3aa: CASNIGETEAFF
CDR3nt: TGTGCCAGTAATATAGGGGAAACTGAAGCTTTCTTT

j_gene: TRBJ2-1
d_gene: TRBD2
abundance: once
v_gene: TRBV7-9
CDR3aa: CASSLVGTSGGSSYNEQFF
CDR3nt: TGTGCCAGCAGCTTAGTTGGGACTAGCGGGGGGAGCTCCTACAATGAGCAGTTCTTC

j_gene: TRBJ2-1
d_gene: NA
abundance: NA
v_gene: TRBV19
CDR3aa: CASSIGVGYYNEQFF
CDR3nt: TGTGCCAGTAGTATAGGTGTCGGATACTACAATGAGCAGTTCTTC

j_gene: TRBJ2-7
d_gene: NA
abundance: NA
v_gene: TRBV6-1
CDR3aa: CASSDPDGSYEQYF
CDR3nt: TGTGCCAGCAGTGACCCGGACGGATCCTACGAGCAGTACTTC

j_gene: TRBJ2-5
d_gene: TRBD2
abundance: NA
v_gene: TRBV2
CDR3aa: CASSSGRAGETQYF
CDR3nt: TGTGCCAGCTCATCCGGGAGGGCCGGGGAGACCCAGTACTTC

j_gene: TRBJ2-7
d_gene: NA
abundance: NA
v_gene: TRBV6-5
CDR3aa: CASRERGDYEQYF
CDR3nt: TGTGCCAGCCGCGAAAGAGGGGACTACGAGCAGTACTTC

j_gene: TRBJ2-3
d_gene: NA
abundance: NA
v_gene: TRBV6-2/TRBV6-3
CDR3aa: CASSSGLASTDTQYF
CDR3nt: TGTGCCAGCAGTTCGGGGCTAGCGAGCACAGATACGCAGTATTTT

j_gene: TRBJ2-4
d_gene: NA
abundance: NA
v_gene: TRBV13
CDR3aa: CASSHRVTKNIQYF
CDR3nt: TGTGCCAGCAGCCACAGGGTGACCAAAAACATTCAGTACTTC

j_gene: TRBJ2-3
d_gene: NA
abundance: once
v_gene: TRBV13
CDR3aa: CASSPRADTQYF
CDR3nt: TGTGCCAGCAGCCCCCGAGCAGATACGCAGTATTTT

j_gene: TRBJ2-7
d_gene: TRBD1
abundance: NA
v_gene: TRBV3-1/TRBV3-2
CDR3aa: CASSQVGTGSYEQYF
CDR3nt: TGTGCCAGCAGCCAAGTGGGGACAGGGTCCTACGAGCAGTACTTC

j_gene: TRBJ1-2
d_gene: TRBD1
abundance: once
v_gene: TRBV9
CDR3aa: CASSGRTGARTYGYTF
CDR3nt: TGTGCCAGCAGCGGGAGAACAGGGGCGAGAACCTATGGCTACACCTTC

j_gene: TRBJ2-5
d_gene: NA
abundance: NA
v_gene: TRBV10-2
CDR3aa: CASSGGGGLKTQYF
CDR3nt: TGCGCCAGCAGTGGAGGTGGGGGGTTGAAGACCCAGTACTTC

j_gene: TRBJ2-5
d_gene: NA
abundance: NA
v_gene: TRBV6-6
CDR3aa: CASSPGTFQETQYF
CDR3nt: TGTGCCAGCAGTCCCGGGACATTTCAAGAGACCCAGTACTTC

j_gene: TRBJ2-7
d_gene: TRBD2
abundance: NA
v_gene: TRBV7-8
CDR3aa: CASSGREGPAYEQYF
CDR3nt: TGTGCCAGCAGCGGACGGGAGGGTCCCGCCTACGAGCAGTACTTC

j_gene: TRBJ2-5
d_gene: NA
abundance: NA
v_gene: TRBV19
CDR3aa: CASSAGNQETQYF
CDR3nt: TGTGCCAGTAGTGCCGGGAACCAAGAGACCCAGTACTTC

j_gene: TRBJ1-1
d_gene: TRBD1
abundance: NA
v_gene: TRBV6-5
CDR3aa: CASKTGAHTEAFF
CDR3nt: TGTGCCAGCAAGACAGGGGCGCACACTGAAGCTTTCTTT

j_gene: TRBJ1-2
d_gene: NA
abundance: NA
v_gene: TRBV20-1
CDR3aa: CSASTSYGYTF
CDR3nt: TGCAGTGCTAGTACCAGCTATGGCTACACCTTC

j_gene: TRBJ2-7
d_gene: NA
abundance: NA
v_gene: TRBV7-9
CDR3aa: CASSLVGKLYEQYF
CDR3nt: TGTGCCAGCAGCTTAGTAGGTAAACTTTACGAGCAGTACTTC

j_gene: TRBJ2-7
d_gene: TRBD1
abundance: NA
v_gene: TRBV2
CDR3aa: CASIPEQGAYEQYF
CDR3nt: TGTGCCAGCATACCCGAACAGGGGGCCTACGAGCAGTACTTC

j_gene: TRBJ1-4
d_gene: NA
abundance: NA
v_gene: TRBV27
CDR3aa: CASRVGGAEKLFF
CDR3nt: TGTGCCAGCAGGGTGGGGGGGGCTGAAAAACTGTTTTTT

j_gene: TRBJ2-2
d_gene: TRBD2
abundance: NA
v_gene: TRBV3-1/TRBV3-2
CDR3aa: CASSQASGGTGELFF
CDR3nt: TGTGCCAGCAGCCAAGCCAGCGGGGGAACCGGGGAGCTGTTTTTT

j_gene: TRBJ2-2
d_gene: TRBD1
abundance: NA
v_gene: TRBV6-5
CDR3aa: CASSSGQGTGELFF
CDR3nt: TGTGCCAGCAGTTCGGGACAGGGGACCGGGGAGCTGTTTTTT

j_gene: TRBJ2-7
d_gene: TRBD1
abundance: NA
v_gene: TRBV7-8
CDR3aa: CASSRDRVNEQYF
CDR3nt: TGTGCCAGCAGCCGGGACAGGGTGAACGAGCAGTACTTC

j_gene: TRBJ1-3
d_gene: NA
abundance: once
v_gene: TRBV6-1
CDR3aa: CASSELGRSGNTIYF
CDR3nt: TGTGCCAGCAGTGAACTCGGCCGCTCTGGAAACACCATATATTTT

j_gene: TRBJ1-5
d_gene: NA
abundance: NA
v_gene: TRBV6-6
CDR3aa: CASKAGVDQPQHF
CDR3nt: TGTGCCAGTAAAGCAGGGGTGGATCAGCCCCAGCATTTT

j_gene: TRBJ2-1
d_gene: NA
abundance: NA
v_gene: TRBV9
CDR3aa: CASSVAGGISYNEQFF
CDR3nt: TGTGCCAGCAGCGTAGCCGGCGGGATCTCCTACAATGAGCAGTTCTTC

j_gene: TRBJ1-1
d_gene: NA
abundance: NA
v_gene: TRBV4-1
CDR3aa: CASSQVRGTEAFF
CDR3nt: TGCGCCAGCAGCCAGGTTAGGGGCACTGAAGCTTTCTTT

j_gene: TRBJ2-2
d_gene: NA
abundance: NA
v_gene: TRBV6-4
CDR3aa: CASSVEGYGELFF
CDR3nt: TGTGCCAGCAGTGTCGAGGGTTACGGGGAGCTGTTTTTT

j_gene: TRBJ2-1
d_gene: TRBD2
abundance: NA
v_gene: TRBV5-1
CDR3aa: CASSLLGLAGGVEQFF
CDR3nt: TGCGCCAGCAGCTTGCTCGGACTAGCGGGAGGAGTTGAGCAGTTCTTC

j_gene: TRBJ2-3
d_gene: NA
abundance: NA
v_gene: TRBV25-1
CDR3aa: CASSEFSRQGTQYF
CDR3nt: TGTGCCAGCAGTGAATTCTCCCGGCAGGGTACGCAGTATTTT

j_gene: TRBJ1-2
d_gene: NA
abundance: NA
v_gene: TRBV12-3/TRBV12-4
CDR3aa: CASSLMQGSGYTF
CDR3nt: TGTGCCAGCAGTTTAATGCAGGGAAGTGGCTACACCTTC

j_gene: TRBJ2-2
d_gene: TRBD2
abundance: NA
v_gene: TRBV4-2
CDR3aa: CASSPTSGGNTGELFF
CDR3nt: TGTGCCAGCAGCCCTACGAGCGGGGGGAACACCGGGGAGCTGTTTTTT

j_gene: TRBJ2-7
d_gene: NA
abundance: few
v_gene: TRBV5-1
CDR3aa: CASSLAGRGRGNEQYF
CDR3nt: TGCGCCAGCAGCTTGGCGGGACGCGGCAGGGGTAATGAGCAGTACTTC

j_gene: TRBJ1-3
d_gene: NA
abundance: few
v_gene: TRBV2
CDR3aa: CASSPTLSDTRNTIYF
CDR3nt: TGTGCCAGCAGCCCCACCCTCTCGGACACGCGAAACACCATATATTTT

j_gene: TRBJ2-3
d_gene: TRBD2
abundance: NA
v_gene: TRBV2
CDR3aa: CASSRLAGASTDTQYF
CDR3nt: TGTGCCAGCAGTAGACTAGCGGGGGCTTCCACAGATACGCAGTATTTT

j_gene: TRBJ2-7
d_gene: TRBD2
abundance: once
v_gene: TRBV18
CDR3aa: CASSPWTSGRGEQYF
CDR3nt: TGTGCCAGCTCACCATGGACTAGCGGGAGAGGTGAGCAGTACTTC

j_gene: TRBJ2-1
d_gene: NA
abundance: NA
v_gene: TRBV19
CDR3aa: CASSIMGSYNEQFF
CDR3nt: TGTGCCAGTAGTATTATGGGATCCTACAATGAGCAGTTCTTC

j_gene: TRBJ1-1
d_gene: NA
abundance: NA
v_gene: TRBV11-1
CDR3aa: CASSLGLTNTEAFF
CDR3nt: TGTGCCAGCAGCTTAGGACTGACGAACACTGAAGCTTTCTTT

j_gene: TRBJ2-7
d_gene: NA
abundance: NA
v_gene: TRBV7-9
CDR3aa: CASSPLQGRHEQYF
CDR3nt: TGTGCCAGCAGCCCTCTACAGGGGAGGCACGAGCAGTACTTC

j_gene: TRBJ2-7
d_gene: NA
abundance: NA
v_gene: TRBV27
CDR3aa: CASSSSTYEQYF
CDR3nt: TGTGCCAGCAGTTCCTCTACCTACGAGCAGTACTTC

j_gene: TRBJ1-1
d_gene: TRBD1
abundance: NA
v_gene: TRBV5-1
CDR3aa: CASSLQGVRTEAFF
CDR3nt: TGCGCCAGCAGCTTACAGGGGGTTCGGACTGAAGCTTTCTTT

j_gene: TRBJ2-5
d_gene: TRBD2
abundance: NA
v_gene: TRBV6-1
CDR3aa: CASSGVSSGDEKTQETQYF
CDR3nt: TGTGCCAGCAGTGGAGTCTCTAGCGGGGACGAAAAGACCCAAGAGACCCAGTACTTC

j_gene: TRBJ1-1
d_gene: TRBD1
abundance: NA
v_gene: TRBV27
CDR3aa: CASKLLWDRGNTEAFF
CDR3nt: TGTGCCAGCAAGCTCCTCTGGGACAGGGGGAACACTGAAGCTTTCTTT

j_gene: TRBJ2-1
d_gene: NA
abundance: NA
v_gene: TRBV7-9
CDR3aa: CASSLGWGLNNEQFF
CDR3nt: TGTGCCAGCAGCTTGGGTTGGGGGCTCAACAATGAGCAGTTCTTC

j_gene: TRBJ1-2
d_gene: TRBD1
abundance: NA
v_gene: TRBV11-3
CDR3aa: CASSTQITGQEHYGYTF
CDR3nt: TGTGCCAGCAGCACCCAAATCACGGGACAGGAGCACTATGGCTACACCTTC

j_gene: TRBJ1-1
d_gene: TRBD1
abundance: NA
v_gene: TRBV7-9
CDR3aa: CASSSTGVAFF
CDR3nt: TGTGCCAGCAGCTCGACAGGGGTGGCTTTCTTT